Listed here is a single TCR beta chain. What it recognizes is unknown. Per the germline V gene, CDR1 is SQVTM and CDR2 is ANQGSEA. The CDR3 length is 12 residues. V gave up 1 base and J gave up 3 bases, with 7 bases separating them. The repertoire was sequenced with immunoSEQ multiplex PCR; TCRdb's copy has only in-frame clones and lacks some. The top ten hold approximately 0.8% of the sample, which has 50,000 to 65,000 clones, 70% to 90% seen once. This sample was included in a study of OX40 agonist ivuxolimab in advanced cancers. General observations from the study: The 0.1-3.0 mg/kg partial responders had among the lowest clonal expansion. Clonal expansion by week 6 occurred in CD4+ and CD8+ blood T cells (at 0.1 to 3.0 mg/kg). Which antigen the expanded peripheral T cells recognized is unknown.

The sequencing here drew on CD4+ or CD8+ T cells sorted from blood, taken in a trial of the OX40 agonist ivuxolimab. The rearrangement uses TRBV29-1 and TRBJ2-7, with D possibly being TRBD1 (5 bases). This TCR was recovered from an adult with an advanced solid tumor such as melanoma, head and neck, liver or kidney cancer. The CDR3 spells CSVEGQGYEQYF. In DNA, the CDR3 is TGCAGCGTTGAAGGGCAGGGCTACGAGCAGTACTTC.